This T cell receptor beta chain comes out of a study of regulatory T cells in long-lasting Graves disease (TCRdb year 2021). Regarding the research as a whole: In the newly diagnosed Graves' disease group, patients had been taking antithyroid drugs for less than 3 months. Persistent Graves' disease patients were compared with newly diagnosed Graves' disease patients by peripheral blood TCR sequencing and RNA sequencing. The study took place in China and was registered as a clinical trial. A total of about 35 samples underwent TCR sequencing: approximately 13 from persistent and approximately 20 from newly diagnosed Graves' disease patients.

The sample's time point label, decoded: newly diagnosed GD, antithyroid drugs for less than 3 months. For both TCR sequencing and RNA sequencing, RNA was extracted from PBMCs in TRIzol. The diagnosis of Graves' disease followed American Thyroid Association guidelines. The patients came from an endocrinology department in Xi'an, China. Each patient gave 9 to 10 milliliters of peripheral blood, collected in an EDTA anticoagulant tube. Ficoll Paque Plus density gradient separation was used to isolate PBMCs, and no further T cell sorting was performed. An Agilent 2100 Bioanalyzer and agarose gel were used to assess RNA quality, and a NanoDrop 2000 was used to measure RNA concentration. This clonotype was seen many times. Which antigen it targets is not known. At one end, the junction sequence differs from germline, possibly due to a read error. The paper's findings and limits, for the study overall: The small sample size was acknowledged by the authors as a limitation that may reduce accuracy. Persistent patients shared more public clonotypes among themselves (under 3,000) than newly diagnosed patients did (approximately 970). The study examined only peripheral blood because the primary lesion, thyroid tissue, could not be accessed. Sequencing and analysis were restricted to the TCR beta chain. TRBV28, TRBJ1-2 and TRBJ2-5 were preferentially used in persistent disease, while TRBV20-1 and TRBJ2-1 were favored in newly diagnosed disease. Lower TCR Shannon entropy and fewer highly expanded clones were observed in persistent Graves' disease patients than in newly diagnosed patients, which suggested clonal expansion.

Libraries were constructed by multiplex PCR. The sequencer was an Illumina HiSeq 4000. CDR3 regions were amplified by Arm-PCR with iRepertoire HTBI primers to construct TCR beta libraries. Gel purification was performed on PCR products prior to sequencing. Under the source paper's analysis protocol: Gene usage analysis of CDR3 amino acid clonotypes relied on the approximately 60 TRBV and around 14 TRBJ segments identified across samples. COPE and FqMerger were used to merge filtered high-quality paired reads into contigs. BLAST was used to align contigs to the IMGT TRBV, TRBD and TRBJ reference genes, and CDR3 was defined following IMGT. Clonotypes above 0.1% frequency were classified as highly expanded clones. Repertoire diversity was measured by Shannon entropy, and V-J evenness by the Gini coefficient. A clonotype found in more than one individual was treated as public. Clones were called with MiXCR by TCRdb after fastp trimmed the public reads at Q25, and only in-frame beta chains were retained. Every CDR3 protein is listed once, alongside the most common genes and DNA of its rows. TCRdb, rather than the study authors, made the V and J calls. The sample records 400,000 to 650,000 distinct CDR3 sequences, 15% to 20% of which are singletons. In total, the top ten clones hold about 25% of the sample.

The CDR3 measures 13 amino acids from cysteine to phenylalanine. Of all the DNA, just the CDR3 is kept, 39 bases in frame from base 1. According to the germline V gene, CDR1 reads SNHLY and CDR2 reads FYNNEI. These same data were also listed under a study on T cells in Graves' hyperthyroidism and ophthalmopathy. Per that second paper: Graves' hyperthyroidism was defined as stable when no progression to ophthalmopathy occurred over 18 months of follow-up. Hyperthyroidism patients were aged 18 to 65 years and newly diagnosed, with disease duration of less than 2 months. Exclusion was applied to patients with uncontrolled infections, other autoimmune diseases, pregnancy or lactation. Diagnoses relied on clinical symptoms, serum thyroxine and TRAb, thyroid ultrasound and orbital computed tomography. A first-round RT-PCR of the TCR CDR3 used the HTBI primer set with the Qiagen OneStep RT-PCR kit. Blood samples also contained most of the expanded thyroid clonotypes (frequency above 0.001), which suggests that blood repertoires may reflect thyroid immune responses. Ophthalmopathy was separated from stable hyperthyroidism by a 13 V-J signature model, with approximately 90% sensitivity and just over 81% specificity obtained in cross-validation and 80%/75% obtained in testing. In validation, the model predicted progression to ophthalmopathy with over 60% sensitivity and approximately 74% specificity, a median of 6.5 months before onset. TCR V-J signatures able to tell the groups apart were searched for in a discovery cohort of 90 to 100 patients, of whom fewer than 45 had Graves' ophthalmopathy and more than 55 had stable Graves' hyperthyroidism. Prospective prediction of ophthalmopathy was tested in an independent validation cohort of 18 to 20 hyperthyroidism patients and approximately 17 patients who later progressed to ophthalmopathy. The 75 to 100 discovery patients were divided at random into training and test sets in a 7:3 ratio. The study also compared thyroid tissue and blood T-cell repertoires from about six Graves' hyperthyroidism patients. After sampling, hyperthyroidism patients received methimazole starting at 30 mg daily, and ophthalmopathy patients received high-dose intravenous methylprednisolone. A second multiplex PCR round built the libraries, followed by size selection and purification. The libraries were sequenced on an Illumina HiSeq2000 using paired-end 100 bp reads. Raw data were processed with SOAPnuke, discarding reads with adapters, uncalled bases, mean Phred below 15, or no exact constant-primer or identifier match. High-quality paired reads were merged using COPE v1.2.5, and each unique nucleotide sequence was defined as a clonotype. MiTCR v1.1 was used to align the clonotypes against IMGT TRBV, TRBD and TRBJ reference segments. Only V-J combinations with frequency above 0.0001, covering approximately 99% of repertoires, were analysed. A TCS score was defined as the ratio of F50 (clonal expansion) to E x V (chaos), with BLOSUM62-based TCRdist applied between CDR3 peptides within each V-J. Welch's t-statistics and random forest reduced 514 V-J features to 10 to 15, which were used in a naive Bayes classifier (R e1071). No statistical method was used to fix the sample size in advance, and group allocation was not hidden from the investigators. The paper reports TCR Vbeta CDR3 sequencing of some 140 peripheral blood samples: 40 or so ophthalmopathy, fewer than 80 hyperthyroidism and around 17 progressor patients.

The rearrangement joined TRBV2 to TRBJ2-7, with 8 middle bases fitting TRBD1. The sequencing here drew on peripheral blood mononuclear cells (PBMCs), taken at new diagnosis, from a patient treated with antithyroid drugs. This receptor was identified in a woman aged 35-60 years with Graves disease. Donor details come from another sample of the same person, matched by shared clones. The DNA reads TGTGCCAGCCAGGCAGGGGGCTCCCACGAGCAGTACTTC. The encoded protein is CASQAGGSHEQYF.